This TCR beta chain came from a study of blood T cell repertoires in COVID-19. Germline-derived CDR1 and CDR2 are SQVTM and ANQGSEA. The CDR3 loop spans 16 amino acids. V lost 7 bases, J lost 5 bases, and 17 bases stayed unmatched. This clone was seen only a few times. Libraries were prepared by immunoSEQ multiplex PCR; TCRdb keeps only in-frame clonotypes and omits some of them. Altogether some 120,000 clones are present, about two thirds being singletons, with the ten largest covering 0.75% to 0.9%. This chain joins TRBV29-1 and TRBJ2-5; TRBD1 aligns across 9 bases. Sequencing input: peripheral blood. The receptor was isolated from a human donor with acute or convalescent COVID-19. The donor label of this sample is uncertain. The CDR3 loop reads CSGRWQRTGVKETQYF. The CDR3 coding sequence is TGCAGCGGCCGGTGGCAACGGACAGGGGTAAAGGAGACCCAGTACTTC. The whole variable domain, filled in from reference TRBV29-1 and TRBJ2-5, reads SAVISQKPSRDICQRGTSLTIQCQVDSQVTMMFWYRQQPGQSLTLIATANQGSEATYESGFVIDKFPISRPNLTFSTLTVSNMSPEDSSIYLCSGRWQRTGVKETQYFGPGTRLLVL.